This is a list of T cell receptor beta chains from one sample in a study of cytomegalovirus exposure and HLA in healthy donors. The protocol was immunoSEQ multiplex PCR, while the TCRdb copy is restricted to in-frame clones and leaves out a portion. There are about 130,000 clones in the sample; over 70% occur only once, and less than 4% lies in the top ten. Input material: PBMCs. Receptors were obtained from a man aged 30 to 45 in good health and CMV-seronegative. Each CDR3 is given with its conserved first and last residue.

v_gene: TRBV4-1; j_gene: TRBJ2-5; CDR3aa: CASSQDPRGWETQYF
v_gene: TRBV29-1; j_gene: TRBJ2-7; CDR3aa: CSARTSGGPFYEQYF
v_gene: TRBV6-5; j_gene: TRBJ1-2; CDR3aa: CASSKHEAENYGYTF
v_gene: TRBV6-5; j_gene: TRBJ1-2; CDR3aa: CASSYHSGDGPYGYTF
v_gene: TRBV28; j_gene: TRBJ1-5; CDR3aa: CASSFGQNNQPQHF
v_gene: TRBV9; j_gene: TRBJ2-5; CDR3aa: CASSSPSGGQETQYF
v_gene: TRBV5-8; j_gene: TRBJ1-2; CDR3aa: CASSIRTGGNYGYTF
v_gene: TRBV2; j_gene: TRBJ2-4; CDR3aa: CASRLAPDPNIQYF
v_gene: TRBV19; j_gene: TRBJ1-6; CDR3aa: CASSIEQNSPLHF
v_gene: TRBV19; j_gene: TRBJ2-1; CDR3aa: CAIGAGGSYNEQFF
v_gene: TRBV5-4; j_gene: TRBJ1-1; CDR3aa: CASSSRQAVRAFF
v_gene: TRBV11-2; j_gene: TRBJ2-2; CDR3aa: CASSLAAAPGELFF
v_gene: TRBV27; j_gene: TRBJ2-1; CDR3aa: CASSPVDRDSYSNEQFF
v_gene: TRBV28; j_gene: TRBJ1-4; CDR3aa: CAVLTGSTNEKLFF
v_gene: TRBV11-2; j_gene: TRBJ2-7; CDR3aa: CASTPSGGGYEQYF
v_gene: TRBV29-1; j_gene: TRBJ1-2; CDR3aa: CSVVVGRSGYTF
v_gene: TRBV7-9; j_gene: TRBJ1-1; CDR3aa: CASSSNRVGGTEAFF
v_gene: TRBV11-2; j_gene: TRBJ2-5; CDR3aa: CASMRLAGGKQESQYF
v_gene: TRBV7-9; j_gene: TRBJ1-2; CDR3aa: CASSFGEGASDGYTF
v_gene: TRBV6-5; j_gene: TRBJ2-5; CDR3aa: CASSSRVQQETQYF
v_gene: TRBV5-1; j_gene: TRBJ1-2; CDR3aa: CASSFPGANYGYTF
v_gene: TRBV6-5; j_gene: TRBJ2-1; CDR3aa: CASKPSGLSYNEQFF
v_gene: TRBV19; j_gene: TRBJ2-3; CDR3aa: CASRDSSRGTDTQYF
v_gene: TRBV11-2; j_gene: TRBJ2-1; CDR3aa: CASSSTSRGGGEQFF
v_gene: TRBV4-2; j_gene: TRBJ2-1; CDR3aa: CASSQAAGLADYNEQFF
v_gene: TRBV4-3; j_gene: TRBJ2-1; CDR3aa: CASSQDTSRHNEQFF
v_gene: TRBV7-8; j_gene: TRBJ1-5; CDR3aa: CASSSLGGISNQPQHF
v_gene: TRBV9; j_gene: TRBJ2-5; CDR3aa: CASSVRIRAGETQYF
v_gene: TRBV19; j_gene: TRBJ2-1; CDR3aa: CASSRAPGQGLKNEQFF
v_gene: TRBV5-1; j_gene: TRBJ2-2; CDR3aa: CASSMGLAGLATGELFF
v_gene: TRBV4-3; j_gene: TRBJ1-1; CDR3aa: CASSPNGRNTEAFF
v_gene: TRBV4-3; j_gene: TRBJ1-1; CDR3aa: CASSQEEEGWTEAFF
v_gene: TRBV6-5; j_gene: TRBJ2-1; CDR3aa: CASSYGRDLVQNEQFF
v_gene: TRBV18; j_gene: TRBJ2-3; CDR3aa: CASSPQAGAGETDTQYF
v_gene: TRBV25-1; j_gene: TRBJ2-1; CDR3aa: CASGLAGEPYNEQFF
v_gene: TRBV28; j_gene: TRBJ2-5; CDR3aa: CASSTAGFGTQYF
v_gene: TRBV6-6; j_gene: TRBJ2-1; CDR3aa: CASSYQNNEQFF
v_gene: TRBV7-9; j_gene: TRBJ2-3; CDR3aa: CASSLSQSGDTQYF
v_gene: TRBV9; j_gene: TRBJ2-1; CDR3aa: CASSFGQKQFF
v_gene: TRBV30; j_gene: TRBJ1-1; CDR3aa: CAWSVLYGGGDTEAFF
v_gene: TRBV2; j_gene: TRBJ2-3; CDR3aa: CATNRYRVGRGKDTDTQYF
v_gene: TRBV5-1; j_gene: TRBJ1-1; CDR3aa: CASSLGDRQMNTEAFF
v_gene: TRBV5-1; j_gene: TRBJ2-7; CDR3aa: CASSGPGQLIDSYEQYF
v_gene: TRBV2; j_gene: TRBJ2-5; CDR3aa: CASSGVGGPTQETQYF
v_gene: TRBV27; j_gene: TRBJ2-2; CDR3aa: CASSSASGINTGELFF
v_gene: TRBV7-8; j_gene: TRBJ1-6; CDR3aa: CASSERTGYTRVNSPLHF